This note documents a single T cell receptor (beta chain) sequence. V lost 4 bases, J lost 5 bases, and 18 bases lay in between. The CDR3 totals 15 residues. CDR1 and CDR2 (germline): MNHEY, SVGAGI. Sequencing was performed with immunoSEQ multiplex PCR; in TCRdb, only in-frame clones are kept and a portion is missing. The sample shows fewer than 350,000 clones, around 89% of them seen only once. The sample belongs to a study of blood T cell repertoires in COVID-19. This receptor was identified in a man in his forties with acute or convalescent COVID-19. The sequenced sample consisted of peripheral blood. V gene TRBV6-5 combines with J gene TRBJ2-7, with TRBD1 as a possible D gene (6 bases). This CDR3 reads CASSSVRPRGNEQYF. The CDR3 region has the DNA TGTGCCAGCAGTTCTGTTCGCCCAAGGGGGAACGAGCAGTACTTC.